The entry that follows covers one TCR beta chain sequence. Antigen specificity is unknown. This entry belongs to a study of T cell responses to AZD1222 COVID-19 vaccine. Study-wide points: Mapped onto spike, vaccine-associated CD4 TCRs spanned it and were dominant at 160-218 and 743-854. Of the AZD1222 recipients, only 6 or 7 were seropositive at baseline. The study found Spike-specific TCR breadth and depth rose after two AZD1222 doses.

Germline CDR1 is LGHNT and CDR2 is FRNRAP. Trimming left V 3 bases short and J 4 bases short, with 12 bases between. This CDR3 spans 15 amino acids. Profiled with immunoSEQ multiplex PCR; TCRdb holds only in-frame clones, not every one. Here the sample spans about 170,000 clones, roughly 92% being singletons. This specimen was peripheral blood, taken on day 0 of AZD1222 vaccination. The chain recombines TRBV12-5 with TRBJ2-2, with D unresolved. The TCR was taken from an adult in good health. The CDR3 region is CASGLASFGTGELFF. CDR3 sequence (DNA): TGTGCTAGTGGTTTAGCTAGTTTTGGCACCGGGGAGCTGTTTTTT.